The clone carrying this T cell receptor beta chain showed up just a few times. The output of every sequencing run exceeded 200 million TCR-beta sequences, derived from 15-18 subjects. MiXCR, run by TCRdb on the 5' RACE reads, gives a single entry per CDR3 protein. The sample lists approximately 19,000 distinct CDR3 sequences, 15% occurring once. The sample originates from a study of neurological immune-mediated disorders. V dropped 9 bases and J dropped 4 bases, with 7 bases sitting between them. This CDR3 region has 11 residues. The TCR originated in a female donor with HTLV-1-associated myelopathy (HAM/TSP). The V and J genes are TRBV12-3 or TRBV12-4 and TRBJ2-1; D is perhaps TRBD1 (5 bases). Input material: PBMCs. The CDR3 loop reads CASSGYNEQFF. The CDR3 nucleotides read TGTGCCAGTTCAGGGTACAATGAGCAGTTCTTC.